This T cell receptor (beta chain) was identified in a study of Graves' ophthalmopathy and Graves' hyperthyroidism. V was clipped by 8 bases and J by 5 bases, with 21 bases between them. The CDR3 covers 15 residues. Germline loops: CDR1 SEHNR, CDR2 FQNEAQ (reference sequence). Overall study findings and caveats: Cross-validated, the 13-signature model showed 87.88%/81.08% sensitivity/specificity, and 80%/75% in the test set.

Enrolled hyperthyroidism patients had a new diagnosis, a duration under 2 months, and an age of 18 to 65. Amplification of the TCR beta CDR3 regions used RNA transcripts (as template). The first round was an RT-PCR with HTBI primers, and the second round was a multiplex PCR. TCRdb reprocessed the multiplex PCR reads via MiXCR and lists one record per CDR3 protein. The sample carries 500,000 to 700,000 distinct CDR3 sequences, about 24% recorded once. For this clonotype: Its antigen is as yet unknown. Since the CDR3 does not end with the conserved phenylalanine or tryptophan, this likely comes from a read error.

The J gene is TRBJ2-5, the V gene TRBV7-9; D might be TRBD2 (6 bases). The sequence came from a woman between 18 and 29 years old with stable Graves' hyperthyroidism. Some clones in this sample may be carry-over from other donors' samples. What was sequenced was peripheral blood. As DNA, the CDR3 is TGTGCCAGCCGGGGCATGGACTATAAGGGGGAGACCCAGTACTTG. It specifies CASRGMDYKGETQYL.